These 5 T cell receptor beta chains were all obtained from the same sample, sequenced in a study of blood T cell repertoires in COVID-19. Sequenced by immunoSEQ multiplex PCR; TCRdb stores in-frame clones only, minus some. The data show some 150,000 clones, less than 90% seen once. The sequencing sample was made of peripheral blood. Receptor source: an older woman with COVID-19, enrolled during active disease.

V is TRBV9 and J is TRBJ2-7, with D possibly being TRBD1 (5 bases). The CDR3 runs to 14 residues. V lost 0 bases to trimming and J lost 3 bases, with 10 bases between them. CDR1 is SGDLS and CDR2 is YYNGEE in the germline V gene. The CDR3 sequence is CASSVGGLNYEQYF. CDR3 in DNA: TGTGCCAGCAGCGTAGGGGGCCTAAACTACGAGCAGTACTTC.

The chain uses TRBV6-5 and TRBJ1-3; D remains unclear. CDR3 length: 12 residues. Between the trimmed V and J ends, which lost 7 bases and 7 bases, there was a span of 11 bases. The germline V gene encodes CDR1 MNHEY and CDR2 SVGAGI. CDR3 DNA: TGTGCCAGCACCCAAGGAGGGAACACCATATATTTT. This sequence encodes CASTQGGNTIYF.

This rearrangement joins TRBV24-1 to TRBJ2-3, with a possible D match to TRBD2 (6 bases). Trimming left V 5 bases short and J 9 bases short, with 11 bases between. CDR1 and CDR2 from the germline V gene are KGHDR and SFDVKD. CDR3 size: 12 residues. The DNA of the CDR3 is TGTGCCACCAGTGTCCAGGGAGGAACGCAGTATTTT. This translates into CATSVQGGTQYF.

The DNA for the CDR3 is TGTGCCAGCAGCTTAGGAGGCGGGGTTGGGAATGAGCAGTTCTTC. Its protein product is CASSLGGGVGNEQFF. The chain couples TRBV11-2 to TRBJ2-1, with D perhaps matching TRBD2 (6 bases). The CDR3 runs to 15 residues. Deletions cut 1 base from V and 7 bases from J, with 14 bases between. In germline, CDR1 is SGHAT, CDR2 FQNNGV.

The chain uses TRBV27 and TRBJ2-1; TRBD2 matches 7 bases. CDR1 and CDR2 from the germline V gene are MNHEY and SMNVEV (reference sequence). The trim removed 3 bases at V and 7 bases at J, leaving 9 bases unmatched. This CDR3 is 15 amino acids long. CDR3 amino acids: CASSFSGTNLNEQFF. As DNA, the CDR3 is TGTGCCAGCAGTTTCTCCGGGACTAATCTTAATGAGCAGTTCTTC.